This TCR beta chain was sequenced in a study of T cell repertoires in cytomegalovirus infection (dated by TCRdb to between 2019 and 2020). A note on the overall study: Donor HLA type was relevant to the analysis, as public TCR beta signatures indicated carriage of CMV infection together with the matching HLA type. Paper-wide results and their limitations: In the ex vivo response, HLA-C-restricted CMV-specific TCR beta clonotypes were dominant, and in two of eight donors the single most frequent clonotype came from this HLA-C-restricted group. In both this cohort and an independent approximately 370-donor cohort, the cumulative frequency of public TCR beta family members distinguished carriers of CMV infection plus the relevant HLA type.

This clonotype was picked up many times. This receptor's antigen is unknown. Per-nucleotide qualities are absent, and no much larger clonotype sits a single base away. From the cysteine up to the phenylalanine, the CDR3 has a length of 16 residues. Only the CDR3 portion is preserved as DNA: 48 bases, with reading frame beginning at the first base. After removal of 5 bases from V and 0 bases from J, the junction retains 10 bases not matched to a gene. Taken from the germline V gene (reference sequence), the CDR1 and CDR2 loops are SEHNR and FQNEAQ. The data were produced on an Illumina HiSeq 1500. TCRdb handled the public reads itself, with Q25 trimming in fastp and clone calling in MiXCR, and kept productive beta chains. All rows with the same CDR3 protein become a single entry with the most common DNA and genes. Counted in this sample were a few hundred thousand distinct CDR3 sequences; roughly 15% of them appeared once. The top ten hold roughly 8.7% of the sample.

The chain is made from TRBV7-9 and TRBJ2-7; TRBD2 lines up with 7 middle nucleotides. The sequence came from a human donor in good health (CMV status not recorded). Some clones in this sample may be carry-over from other donors' samples. Sequencing input: PBMCs. The DNA reads as follows: TGTGCCAGCAGCGGATGGGGACTACCTGCCTCCTACGAGCAGTACTTC. It is translated as CASSGWGLPASYEQYF. The CDR3 plus the reference TRBV7-9 and TRBJ2-7 genes for the other parts give the full variable domain: DTGVSQNPRHKITKRGQNVTFRCDPISEHNRLYWYRQTLGQGPEFLTYFQNEAQLEKSRLLSDRFSAERPKGSFSTLEIQRTEQGDSAMYLCASSGWGLPASYEQYFGPGTRLTVT.